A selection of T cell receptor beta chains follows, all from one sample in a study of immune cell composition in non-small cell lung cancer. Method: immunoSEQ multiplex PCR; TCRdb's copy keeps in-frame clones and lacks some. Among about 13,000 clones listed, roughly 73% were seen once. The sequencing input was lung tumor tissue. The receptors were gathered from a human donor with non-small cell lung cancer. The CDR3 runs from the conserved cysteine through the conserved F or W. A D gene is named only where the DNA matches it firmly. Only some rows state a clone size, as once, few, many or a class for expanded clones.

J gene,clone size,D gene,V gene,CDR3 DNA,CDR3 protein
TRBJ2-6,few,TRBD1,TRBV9,TGTGCCAGCAGCGTTGCAGGGGGTACTGGGGCCAACGTCCTGACTTTC,CASSVAGGTGANVLTF
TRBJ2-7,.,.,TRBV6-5,TGTGCCAGCAGGCACAGGGAGGGAGGAGCCTACGAGCAGTACTTC,CASRHREGGAYEQYF
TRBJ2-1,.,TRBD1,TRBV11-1,TGTGCCAGCAGCGCCTCCCAGACAGGGGATCGCAATGAGCAGTTCTTC,CASSASQTGDRNEQFF
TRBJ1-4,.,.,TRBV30,TGTGCCTGGGGTCACGAGAATGAAAAACTGTTTTTT,CAWGHENEKLFF
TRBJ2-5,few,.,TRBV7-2,TGTGCCAGCAGCTTTGGAGCCCCAATAGAGACCCAGTACTTC,CASSFGAPIETQYF
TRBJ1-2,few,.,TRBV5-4,TGTGCCAGCAGCTTGGCCGGAGTTCGGGGCTACACCTTC,CASSLAGVRGYTF
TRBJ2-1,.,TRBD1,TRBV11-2,TGTGCCAGCAGCTGGACAGGGGGCGCGAACCATGAGCAGTTCTTC,CASSWTGGANHEQFF
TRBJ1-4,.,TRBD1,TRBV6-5,TGTGCCAGCAGTTACGTAGAAGGGGGCGTCAAAAAACTGTTTTTT,CASSYVEGGVKKLFF
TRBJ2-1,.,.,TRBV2,TGTGCCAGCCGACGGGAGTCCCACAATGAGCAGTTCTTC,CASRRESHNEQFF
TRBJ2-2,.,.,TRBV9,TGTGCCAGCAGTATAGGAGGGACCCGCGCGAACACCGGGGAGCTGTTTTTT,CASSIGGTRANTGELFF
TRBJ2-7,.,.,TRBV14,TGTGCCAGCAGCCCCTACCAGGGCGTATCCGAGCAGTACTTC,CASSPYQGVSEQYF
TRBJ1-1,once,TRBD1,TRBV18,TGTGCCAGCTCATACAGGGGCAGGGACACTGAAGCTTTCTTT,CASSYRGRDTEAFF
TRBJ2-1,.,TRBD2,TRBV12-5,TGTGCTAGTGGTTTGGGCCTAGCGGGTTACAATGAGCAGTTCTTC,CASGLGLAGYNEQFF
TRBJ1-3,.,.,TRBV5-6,TGTGCCAGCAGCTTGGTGGGGGGCTCTGGAAACACCATATATTTT,CASSLVGGSGNTIYF
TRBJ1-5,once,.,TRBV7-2,TGTGCCAGCAGCTTAGTGGGGGGGAGGGAGCCCCAGCATTTT,CASSLVGGREPQHF
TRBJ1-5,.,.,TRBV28,TGTGCCACCCTCCGCAATCAGCCCCAGCATTTT,CATLRNQPQHF
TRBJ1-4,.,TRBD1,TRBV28,TGTGCCAGCAAAACAGGGGGCCACTTTGGGGAAAAACTGTTTTTT,CASKTGGHFGEKLFF
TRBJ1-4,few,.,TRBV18,TGTGCCAGCTCACCCTATGCAGGGGAAAAACTGTTTTTT,CASSPYAGEKLFF
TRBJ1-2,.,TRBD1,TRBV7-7,TGTGCCAGCAGCTTACTAGGACAGGCCTTTTCGTACTATGGCTACACCTTC,CASSLLGQAFSYYGYTF
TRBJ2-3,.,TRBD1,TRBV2,TGTGCCAGCAGTGTGGGACAGGGGTTAGATACGCAGTATTTT,CASSVGQGLDTQYF
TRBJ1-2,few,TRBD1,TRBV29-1,TGCAGCGTTACTCCTCCGGGACAGGAGGGTGTTGGCTACACCTTC,CSVTPPGQEGVGYTF
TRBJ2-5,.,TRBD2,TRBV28,TGTGCCAGCAGCCACGCCGGGACTACTGAAGAGACCCAGTACTTC,CASSHAGTTEETQYF
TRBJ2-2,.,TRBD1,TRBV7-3,TGTGCCAGCAGCCCGACAGGGGGCGCCGCCGGGGAGCTGTTTTTT,CASSPTGGAAGELFF
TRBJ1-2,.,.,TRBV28,TGTGCCAGCAGTCCCTGGGGGCAGGGCTACACCTTC,CASSPWGQGYTF
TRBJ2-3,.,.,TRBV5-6,TGTGCCAGCACCGGAGCCACTAGCACAGATACGCAGTATTTT,CASTGATSTDTQYF
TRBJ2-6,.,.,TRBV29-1,TGCAGCGTTGTAGTGGGGGCGGGGGCCAACGTCCTGACTTTC,CSVVVGAGANVLTF
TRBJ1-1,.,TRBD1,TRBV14,TGTGCCAGCAGCCAAGGCGGGACAGGGAGTATCGCTTTCTTT,CASSQGGTGSIAFF
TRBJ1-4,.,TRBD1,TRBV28,TGTGCCAGCAGTCGAATAGGGACAGAAAATGAAAAACTGTTTTTT,CASSRIGTENEKLFF
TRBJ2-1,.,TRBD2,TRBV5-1,TGCGCCAGTAAGACTAGCCCTTCCTACAATGAGCAGTTCTTC,CASKTSPSYNEQFF
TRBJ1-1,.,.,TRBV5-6,TGTGCCAGCACCCGAAGGGGGTTTAGCACTGAAGCTTTCTTT,CASTRRGFSTEAFF
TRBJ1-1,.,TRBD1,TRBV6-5,TGTGCCAGCAGTCTTCGACAGGGGAACACTGAAGCTTTCTTT,CASSLRQGNTEAFF
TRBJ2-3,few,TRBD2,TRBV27,TGTGCCAGCCAGCGGGGCCCCAGCACAGATACGCAGTATTTT,CASQRGPSTDTQYF
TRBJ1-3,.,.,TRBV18,TGTGCCAGCTCAAGCGACAGCTCTGGAAACACCATATATTTT,CASSSDSSGNTIYF
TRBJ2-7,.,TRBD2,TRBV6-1,TGTGCCAGCAGTGTCGGGACTAGCGGAAGGAGGGCCTACGAGCAGTACTTC,CASSVGTSGRRAYEQYF
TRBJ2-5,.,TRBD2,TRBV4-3,TGCGCCAGCAGCCAAGAGGGCGGGACTAGCGGTTTCAAGACCCAGTACTTC,CASSQEGGTSGFKTQYF
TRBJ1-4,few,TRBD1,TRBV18,TGTGCCACCAGGACAGGGATCAATGAAAAACTGTTTTTT,CATRTGINEKLFF
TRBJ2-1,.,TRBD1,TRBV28,TGTGCCAGCCACAGGGGGAGCTCCTACAATGAGCAGTTCTTC,CASHRGSSYNEQFF
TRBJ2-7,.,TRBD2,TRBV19,TGTGCCAGTACCCCGGGGGGTACTACTACGAGGCAGTACTTC,CASTPGGTTTRQYF
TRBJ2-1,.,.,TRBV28,TGTGCCAGCAGTTTCCCAGGGCCCAGGTGGGACTACAATGAGCAGTTCTTC,CASSFPGPRWDYNEQFF
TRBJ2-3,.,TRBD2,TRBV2,TGTGCCAGCAGGAGATCCCGGGAGGTTCGAGGCACGCAGTATTTT,CASRRSREVRGTQYF
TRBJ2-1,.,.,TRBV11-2,TGTGCCAGCAGGCTTGTCGGGGAGCAGTTCTTC,CASRLVGEQFF
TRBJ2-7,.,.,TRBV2,TGTGCCGGGTCGAGCCGGGGCTACGAGCAGTACTTC,CAGSSRGYEQYF
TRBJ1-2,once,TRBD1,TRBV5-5,TGTGCCAGCAGCTCAAGTAGACAGGGAGGCTCCACCTTC,CASSSSRQGGSTF
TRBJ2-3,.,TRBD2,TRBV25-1,TGTGCCAGCAGTGAAAGACCTAGCGGGGGGCCGAGGGATACGCAGTATTTT,CASSERPSGGPRDTQYF
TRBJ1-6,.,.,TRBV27,TGTGCCAGCACTCCAATACAGGGTAGGAATTCACCCCTCCACTTT,CASTPIQGRNSPLHF
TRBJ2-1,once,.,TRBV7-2,TGTGCCAGCAACCAGGGACTGGTTTTCGGCTACAATGAGCAGTTCTTC,CASNQGLVFGYNEQFF